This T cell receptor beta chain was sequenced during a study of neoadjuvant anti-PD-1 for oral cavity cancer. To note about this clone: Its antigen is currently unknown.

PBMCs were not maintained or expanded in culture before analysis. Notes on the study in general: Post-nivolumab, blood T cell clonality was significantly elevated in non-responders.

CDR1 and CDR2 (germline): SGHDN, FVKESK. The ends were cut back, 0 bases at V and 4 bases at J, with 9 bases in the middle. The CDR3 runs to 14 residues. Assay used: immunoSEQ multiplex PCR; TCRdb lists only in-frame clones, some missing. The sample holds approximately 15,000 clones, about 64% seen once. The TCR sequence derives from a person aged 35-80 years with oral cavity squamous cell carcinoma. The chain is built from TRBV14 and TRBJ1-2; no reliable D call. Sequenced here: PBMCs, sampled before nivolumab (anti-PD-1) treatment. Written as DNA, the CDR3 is TGTGCCAGCAGCCAAGATCAGGCGGCCTATGGCTACACCTTC. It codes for CASSQDQAAYGYTF.